This T cell receptor (beta chain) was recorded in a study of T-cell memory formation after mild COVID-19. The CDR3 runs 14 residues. The V end was cut by 6 bases, the J end by 2 bases, with 10 bases between. CDR1 is MNHEY and CDR2 is SVGEGT in the germline V gene. This clonotype has more than one count but fewer than ten. Via MiXCR, TCRdb re-called the 5' RACE reads, giving one row per CDR3 protein. The sample holds roughly 200,000 distinct CDR3 sequences; around 16% are singletons and the top ten take around 1.9%. This rearrangement joins TRBV6-2 or TRBV6-3 to TRBJ1-4; D unresolved. The receptor's source is an adult woman who had mild COVID-19 (a few samples of this study predate the infection). Cell type and time point are not known. The specimen was PBMCs or a T cell subset sorted from them (not recorded which). CDR3 coding DNA: TGTGCCAGCAGACCCAGCGGTACTAATGAAAAACTGTTTTTT. Translation gives CASRPSGTNEKLFF.